The 11 T cell receptor beta chains listed next were all sequenced from one sample in a study of blood T cell repertoires in COVID-19. This table comes from immunoSEQ multiplex PCR, and its TCRdb copy is limited to in-frame clones, with some not included. The table has under 250,000 clones, 82% seen once. Sequences were obtained from peripheral blood. These receptors were collected from a woman in her 70s with COVID-19, enrolled during active disease.

The chain links TRBV28 to TRBJ1-2; perhaps TRBD1 as D (5 bases). Germline CDR1 MDHEN, CDR2 SYDVKM. There are 15 residues in the CDR3. Trimming took off 2 bases at V and 4 bases at J, with 14 bases between the two ends. As DNA, the CDR3 is TGTGCCAGCAGTTTACCCCTATCTAGGGGCTATGGCTACACCTTC. Its translation: CASSLPLSRGYGYTF.

This clone was found once. The genes are TRBV27 and TRBJ1-5, with D hard to call. Germline CDR1 MNHEY, CDR2 SMNVEV (reference sequence). Deletions cut 2 bases from V and 3 bases from J, with 8 bases between. This CDR3 is built from 14 residues. The CDR3 DNA reads as TGTGCCAGCAGTTTAGCACGGGTCAATCAGCCCCAGCATTTT. It is translated as CASSLARVNQPQHF.

This chain uses TRBV18 with TRBJ2-1, with D perhaps TRBD1 (5 bases). The V gene lost 5 bases and the J gene lost 4 bases, with 9 bases spanning the gap. This CDR3 contains 13 residues. Germline CDR1 KGHSH, CDR2 LQKENI. CDR3 sequence (DNA): TGTGCCAGCTCAGACCAGGGATACAATGAGCAGTTCTTC. Translation gives CASSDQGYNEQFF.

This chain connects TRBV5-5 to TRBJ2-3; TRBD2 matches at 9 bases. V shed 5 bases and J 3 bases; nucleotides not matched to a gene: 10. Per the germline V gene, CDR1 is SGHKS and CDR2 is YYEKEE (reference sequence). There are 16 residues in the CDR3. The chain's CDR3 is CASSPFAREGTDTQYF. The CDR3, as DNA: TGTGCCAGCAGTCCCTTCGCGCGGGAGGGGACAGATACGCAGTATTTT. Looking up the rest from reference TRBV5-5 and TRBJ2-3 gives the full variable domain: DAGVTQSPTHLIKTRGQQVTLRCSPISGHKSVSWYQQVLGQGPQFIFQYYEKEERGRGNFPDRFSARQFPNYSSELNVNALLLGDSALYLCASSPFAREGTDTQYFGPGTRLTVL.

The genes are TRBV18 and TRBJ2-7, with 7 bases identical to TRBD1. Trimming cost V 2 bases and J 1 base; bases outside gene matches: 5. CDR3 length: 15 residues. Germline assignment: CDR1 KGHSH and CDR2 LQKENI. The CDR3 loop is CASSPTGTASYEQYF. The CDR3 region has the DNA TGTGCCAGCTCACCAACCGGGACAGCGTCCTACGAGCAGTACTTC.

The chain combines TRBV6-5 with TRBJ1-6, with TRBD1 as a possible D gene (6 bases). The CDR3 runs to 15 residues. The V gene lost 4 bases and the J gene lost 10 bases, with 17 bases spanning the gap. CDR1 and CDR2 (germline): MNHEY, SVGAGI. The CDR3 is CASSSPQGVRSPLHF. In DNA, the CDR3 is TGTGCCAGCAGTTCACCACAGGGTGTAAGATCACCCCTCCACTTT.

The rearrangement joins TRBV6-4 to TRBJ1-2, with 7 bases identical to TRBD1. The CDR3 loop spans 15 amino acids. V dropped 6 bases and J dropped 1; count of bases not matched to a gene: 8. Germline-derived CDR1 and CDR2 are MRHNA and SNTAGT. The CDR3 sequence is CASSPNRGGNYGYTF. The CDR3 region has the DNA TGTGCCAGCAGCCCGAACAGGGGAGGTAACTATGGCTACACCTTC.

This chain uses TRBV7-6 with TRBJ2-2; 9 bases map to TRBD1. The CDR3 has 15 amino acids. With V trimmed by 7 bases and J by 4 bases, 7 bases remained unmatched. Germline V gives CDR1 SGHVS, CDR2 FNYEAQ. The CDR3, as DNA: TGTGCCAGCACAGATACAGGGGGCTTCACCGGGGAGCTGTTTTTT. Protein: CASTDTGGFTGELFF.

The CDR3 loop is CASSRDRWTSGSPQPYEQYF. DNA for the CDR3: TGTGCCAGCAGCCGGGACAGGTGGACTAGCGGGAGTCCGCAACCCTACGAGCAGTACTTC. The chain links TRBV6-6 to TRBJ2-7; 13 nucleotides agree with TRBD2. V lost 6 bases, J lost 2 bases, and 19 bases stayed unmatched. Looked up from germline, CDR1 is MNHNY and CDR2 is SVGAGI (reference sequence). This CDR3 comprises 20 residues.

The chain is built from TRBV5-4 and TRBJ2-3, with a possible D match to TRBD2 (6 bases). The CDR3 contains 17 residues. V lost 3 bases and J 0 bases, leaving 17 bases between the germline ends. From germline, CDR1 is SGHNT and CDR2 YYREEE (reference sequence). This CDR3 is CASSSPRTTGSTDTQYF. In nucleotides, the CDR3 is TGTGCCAGCAGCTCCCCTCGGACTACGGGGAGCACAGATACGCAGTATTTT. The full variable domain, its missing parts supplied by reference TRBV5-4 and TRBJ2-3, is ETGVTQSPTHLIKTRGQQVTLRCSSQSGHNTVSWYQQALGQGPQFIFQYYREEENGRGNFPPRFSGLQFPNYSSELNVNALELDDSALYLCASSSPRTTGSTDTQYFGPGTRLTVL.

This clone was recorded only once. The chain has TRBV29-1 and TRBJ2-3; tentative D call: TRBD2 (5 bases). With 1 base removed from V and 1 base from J, the gap between germline ends came to 12 bases. Germline loops: CDR1 SQVTM, CDR2 ANQGSEA. This CDR3 spans 15 amino acids. CDR3: CSVEVRKRGTDTQYF. CDR3 bases: TGCAGCGTTGAAGTGCGTAAGAGGGGCACAGATACGCAGTATTTT.